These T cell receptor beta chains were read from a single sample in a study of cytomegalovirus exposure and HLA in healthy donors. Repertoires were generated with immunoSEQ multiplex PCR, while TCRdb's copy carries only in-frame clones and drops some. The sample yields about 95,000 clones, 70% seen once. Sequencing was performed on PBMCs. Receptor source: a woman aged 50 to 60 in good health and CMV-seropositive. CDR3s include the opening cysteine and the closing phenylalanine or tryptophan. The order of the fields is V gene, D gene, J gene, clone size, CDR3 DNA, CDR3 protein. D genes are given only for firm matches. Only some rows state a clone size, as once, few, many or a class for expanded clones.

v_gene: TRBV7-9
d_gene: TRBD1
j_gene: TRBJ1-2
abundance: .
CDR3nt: TGTTCCAGCAGCTTTAACCGGGACAGGGGAACCTTC
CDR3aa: CSSSFNRDRGTF

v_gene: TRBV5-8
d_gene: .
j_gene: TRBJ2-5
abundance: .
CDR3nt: TGTGCCAGCAGCTCTATGTGGGGGGGCGCGGAAGAGACCCAGTACTTC
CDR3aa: CASSSMWGGAEETQYF

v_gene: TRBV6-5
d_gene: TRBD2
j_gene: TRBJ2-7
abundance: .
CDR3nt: TGTGCCAGCAGTGAACTTAGGAGCGGGGGAGAGCAGTACTTC
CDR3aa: CASSELRSGGEQYF

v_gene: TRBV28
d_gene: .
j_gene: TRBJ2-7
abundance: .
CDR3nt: TGTGCCAGCAGCCCACGTGGAGGGGCCTACGAGCAGTACTTC
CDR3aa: CASSPRGGAYEQYF

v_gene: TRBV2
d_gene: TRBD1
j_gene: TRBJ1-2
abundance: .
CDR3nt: TGTGCCAGCGGCACCAGACAGGGCTATGGCTACACCTTC
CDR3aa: CASGTRQGYGYTF

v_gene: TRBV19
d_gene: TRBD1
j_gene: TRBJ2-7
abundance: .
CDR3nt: TGTGCCAGTAGTGCTTCTCCAGACAGGGGTCAGGGCGAGCAGTACTTC
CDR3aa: CASSASPDRGQGEQYF

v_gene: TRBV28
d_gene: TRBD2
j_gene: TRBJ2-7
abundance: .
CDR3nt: TGTGCCAGCAGTTTTATAGGTACTAGCGGGAGGGCCAGGAGGTACGAGCAGTACTTC
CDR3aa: CASSFIGTSGRARRYEQYF

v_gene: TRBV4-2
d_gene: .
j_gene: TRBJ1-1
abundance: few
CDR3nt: TGTGCCAGCAGCCACCTATTACGCGGGCCGGCTGAAGCTTTCTTT
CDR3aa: CASSHLLRGPAEAFF

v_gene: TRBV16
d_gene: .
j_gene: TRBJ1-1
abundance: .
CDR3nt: TGTGCCAGCAGCCTAGATATGAACACTGAAGCTTTCTTT
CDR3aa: CASSLDMNTEAFF

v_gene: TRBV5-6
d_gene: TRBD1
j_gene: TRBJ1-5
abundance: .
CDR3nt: TGTGCCAGCAGCTTTAACAGGGGCCTTCAGCCCCAGCATTTT
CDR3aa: CASSFNRGLQPQHF

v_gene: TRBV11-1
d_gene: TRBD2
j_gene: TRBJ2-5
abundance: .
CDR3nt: TGTGCCAGCAGCCATCGGACTAGCGGAGGGGAGACCCAGTACTTC
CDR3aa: CASSHRTSGGETQYF

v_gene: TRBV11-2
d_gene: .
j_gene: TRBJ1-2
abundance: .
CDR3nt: TGTGCCAGCACCATACTAGGGAACTATGGCTACACCTTC
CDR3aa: CASTILGNYGYTF

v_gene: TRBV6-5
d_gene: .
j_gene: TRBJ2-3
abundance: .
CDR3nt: TGTGCCAGCAGAAGAACAGTTTCGGTCGCGCAGTATTTT
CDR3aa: CASRRTVSVAQYF

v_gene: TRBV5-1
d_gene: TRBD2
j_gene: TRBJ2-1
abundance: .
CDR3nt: TGCGCCAGCAGCTTGAGGACTAGCGGGAGTAATAATGAGCAGTTCTTC
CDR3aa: CASSLRTSGSNNEQFF

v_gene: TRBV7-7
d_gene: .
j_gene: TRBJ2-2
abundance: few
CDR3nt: TGTGCTAGCAGCTTGGAGCATGACACCGGGGAGCTGTTTTTT
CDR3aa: CASSLEHDTGELFF

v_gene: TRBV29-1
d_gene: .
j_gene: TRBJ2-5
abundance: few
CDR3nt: TGCAGCGTTTACAGGGAAGAGACCCAGTACTTC
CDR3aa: CSVYREETQYF

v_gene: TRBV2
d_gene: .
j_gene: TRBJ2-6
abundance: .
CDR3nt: TGTGCCGGACAGTCTCTGAGCTCTGGGGCCAACGTCCTGACTTTC
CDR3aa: CAGQSLSSGANVLTF

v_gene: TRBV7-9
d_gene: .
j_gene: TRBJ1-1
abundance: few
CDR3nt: TGTTCCAGCAGCCCCCGAGGAACGGTGGCGAACACTGAAGCTTTCTTT
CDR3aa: CSSSPRGTVANTEAFF

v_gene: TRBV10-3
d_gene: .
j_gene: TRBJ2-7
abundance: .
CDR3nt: TGTGCCATCAGTGACCAGGGACACCATTACGAGCAGTACTTC
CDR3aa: CAISDQGHHYEQYF

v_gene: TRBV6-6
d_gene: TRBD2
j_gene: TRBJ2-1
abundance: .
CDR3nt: TGTGCCAGCAGCCTTCCCGGGACTAGCCTTCGGGAGCAGTTCTTC
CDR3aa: CASSLPGTSLREQFF

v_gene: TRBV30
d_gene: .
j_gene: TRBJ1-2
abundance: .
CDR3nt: TGTGCCTGGAGTGTCACGTTTGGTACTAGATCATTTGGCTACACCTTC
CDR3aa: CAWSVTFGTRSFGYTF

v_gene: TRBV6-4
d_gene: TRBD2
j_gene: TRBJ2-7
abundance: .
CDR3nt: TGTGCCAGCATGGGACTAGCGGGGATTTCCTACGAGCAGTACTTC
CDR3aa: CASMGLAGISYEQYF

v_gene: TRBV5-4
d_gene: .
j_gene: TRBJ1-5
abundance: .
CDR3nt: TGTGCCAGCAGCTTAGAAGCGAGCCCGAATCAGCCCCAGCATTTT
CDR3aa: CASSLEASPNQPQHF

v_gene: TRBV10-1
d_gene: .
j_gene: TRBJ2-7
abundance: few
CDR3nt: TGCGCCAGCAGTGAAGCGGTGAGCTCCTACGAGCAGTACTTC
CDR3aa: CASSEAVSSYEQYF

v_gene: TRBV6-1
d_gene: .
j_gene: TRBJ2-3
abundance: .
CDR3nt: TGTGCCAGCAGTGATATTGGGCGCGGCACAGATACGCAGTATTTT
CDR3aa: CASSDIGRGTDTQYF

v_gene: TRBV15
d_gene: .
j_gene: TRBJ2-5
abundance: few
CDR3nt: TGTGCCACCAGCAGAGATGGAAGGGGGGGGACCCAGTACTTC
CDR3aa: CATSRDGRGGTQYF

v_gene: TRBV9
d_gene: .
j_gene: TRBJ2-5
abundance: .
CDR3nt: TGTGCCAGCAGTGATGGGACTGACCAGGGGACCCAGTACTTC
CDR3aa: CASSDGTDQGTQYF

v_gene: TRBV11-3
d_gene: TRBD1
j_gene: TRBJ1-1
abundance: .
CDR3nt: TGTGCCAGCAGCCCCGGACAGGGTCGGACTGAAGCTTTCTTT
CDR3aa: CASSPGQGRTEAFF

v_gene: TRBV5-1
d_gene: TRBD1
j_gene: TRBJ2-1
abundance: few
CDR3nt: TGCGCCAGCAGCTTGGGACAGGGGGCCTTCAATGAGCAGTTCTTC
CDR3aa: CASSLGQGAFNEQFF

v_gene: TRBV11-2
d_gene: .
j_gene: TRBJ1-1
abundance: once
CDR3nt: TGTGCCAGCAGCCGCAGCAGGGTACAGCTGAACACTGAAGCTTTCTTT
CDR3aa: CASSRSRVQLNTEAFF

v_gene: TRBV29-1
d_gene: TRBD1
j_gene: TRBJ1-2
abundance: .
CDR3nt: TGCAGCGCCGAGACAGGGCCCGGCTACACCTTC
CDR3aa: CSAETGPGYTF

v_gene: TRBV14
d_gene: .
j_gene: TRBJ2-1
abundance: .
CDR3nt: TGTGCCAGCAGCCTGGATCTAGGACAGCCCCTCTACAATGAGCAGTTCTTC
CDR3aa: CASSLDLGQPLYNEQFF

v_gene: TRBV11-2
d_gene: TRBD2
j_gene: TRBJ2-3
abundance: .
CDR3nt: TGTGCCAGCAGCTTATTGGGAGGGCGGACCGTTCCAAATACGCAGTATTTT
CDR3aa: CASSLLGGRTVPNTQYF

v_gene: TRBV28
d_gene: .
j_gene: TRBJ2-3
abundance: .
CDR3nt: TGTGCCAGCAGTCCCCTCCCGACTAGCACAGATACGCAGTATTTT
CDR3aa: CASSPLPTSTDTQYF

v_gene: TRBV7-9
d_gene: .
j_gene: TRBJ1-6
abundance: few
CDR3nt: TGTGCCAGCAGCTCCGGGGAGCGGGGACGTAATTCACCCCTCCACTTT
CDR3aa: CASSSGERGRNSPLHF

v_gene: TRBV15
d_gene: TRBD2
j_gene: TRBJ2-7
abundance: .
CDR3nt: TGTGCCACCAGCGGAGGACTAGCGGGAATTTACGAGCAGTACTTC
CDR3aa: CATSGGLAGIYEQYF

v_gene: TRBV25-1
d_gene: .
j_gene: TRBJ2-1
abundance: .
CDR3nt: TGTGCCAGCAGTGAATTAGGGGGGGGCGGAAACAATGAGCAGTTCTTC
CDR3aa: CASSELGGGGNNEQFF

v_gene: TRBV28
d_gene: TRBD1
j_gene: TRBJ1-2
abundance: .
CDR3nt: TGTGCCAGCAGTAATACAGACAGGGCCCACTATGGCTACACCTTC
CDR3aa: CASSNTDRAHYGYTF

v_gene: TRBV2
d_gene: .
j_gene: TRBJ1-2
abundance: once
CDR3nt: TGTGCCAGCAGACAGGGACCCAGCTATGGCTACACCTTC
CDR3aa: CASRQGPSYGYTF

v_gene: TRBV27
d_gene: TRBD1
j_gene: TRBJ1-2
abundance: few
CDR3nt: TGTGCCAGCAGTCCCCGGGAGGGGGCGCGGGGCTACACCTTC
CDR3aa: CASSPREGARGYTF

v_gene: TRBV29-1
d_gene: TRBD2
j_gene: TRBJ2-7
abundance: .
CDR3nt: TGCAGCGTTGAAGAGGGACTAGCGGAGCGGTACGAGCAGTACTTC
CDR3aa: CSVEEGLAERYEQYF